The clone carrying this T cell receptor (beta chain) appeared a few times. Its antigen is as yet unknown. V lost 3 bases, J lost 5 bases, and 19 bases lay in between. CDR1 is DFQATT and CDR2 is SNEGSKA in the germline V gene (reference sequence). The CDR3 loop spans 15 amino acids. Construction of TCR beta libraries relied on iRepertoire HTBI primers and on Arm-PCR targeting CDR3 regions. TCRdb ran MiXCR on the multiplex PCR reads and lists one entry per CDR3 protein. There are 450,000 or so distinct CDR3 sequences in the sample; about 20% occur only once, and 13% lies in the top ten. This specimen comes from a study of regulatory T cells in long-lasting Graves disease. Study-wide results and limits: Thyroid tissue was not sampled; only peripheral blood was. Preferential use of TRBV28, TRBJ1-2 and TRBJ2-5 was seen in persistent disease. Persistent Graves' patients showed a TCR diversity that was lower than that of newly diagnosed ones.

Regarding time point: persistent/refractory GD, antithyroid drugs over 5 years with positive TRAb. Construction of the TCR library relied on RNA isolated from PBMCs. The chain links TRBV20-1 to TRBJ1-2; D is uncertain. Sequences were derived from peripheral blood mononuclear cells (PBMCs), sampled when the disease was refractory, from a patient treated with antithyroid drugs. The sequence derives from a female donor with Graves disease. CDR3 DNA sequence: TGCAGTGCTAGGAGTAGGGTTTGGGAACTTTATGGCTACACCTTC. Translating gives CSARSRVWELYGYTF.